One and the same sample provided the 18 T cell receptor beta chains below, sequenced in a study of cytomegalovirus exposure and HLA in healthy donors. The table came from immunoSEQ multiplex PCR; TCRdb's copy has only in-frame clones and leaves some out. The data show fewer than 120,000 clones, roughly nine tenths seen once. The specimen was PBMCs. These receptors were obtained from a woman in her late teens or twenties in good health and CMV-seronegative.

J is TRBJ1-2 and V is TRBV5-6, with D possibly TRBD1 on 5 matching bases. V was cut by 3 bases and J by 4 bases, with 28 bases left in between. The CDR3 contains 19 residues. Germline values: CDR1 SGHDT, CDR2 YYEEEE. This CDR3 reads CASSSETAWMLQDRYGYTF. The CDR3 coding sequence is TGTGCCAGCAGCTCTGAAACAGCGTGGATGTTACAGGACCGCTATGGCTACACCTTC. The full variable domain, with the rest looked up from reference TRBV5-6 and TRBJ1-2, is DAGVTQSPTHLIKTRGQQVTLRCSPKSGHDTVSWYQQALGQGPQFIFQYYEEEERQRGNFPDRFSGHQFPNYSSELNVNALLLGDSALYLCASSSETAWMLQDRYGYTFGSGTRLTVV.

The chain joins TRBV7-2 to TRBJ2-7; TRBD2 is a possible D gene (6 bases). The CDR3 totals 14 residues. CDR1 and CDR2 from the germline V gene are SGHTA and FQGNSA. V was shortened by 1 base and J by 7 bases, with 14 bases between the two germline ends. The CDR3 region is CASSLGLNGGEQYF. CDR3 DNA sequence: TGTGCCAGCAGCTTAGGACTAAATGGGGGGGAGCAGTACTTC.

The chain is built from TRBV6-6 and TRBJ1-1, with D perhaps TRBD1 (6 bases). This CDR3 spans 12 amino acids. V was clipped by 11 bases and J by 1 base, with 11 bases between them. The germline CDR1 and CDR2 sequences are MNHNY and SVGAGI (reference sequence). The CDR3 DNA reads as TGTGCCTGCGGACAGTCGAACACTGAAGCTTTCTTT. Amino acids: CACGQSNTEAFF.

J is TRBJ2-1 and V is TRBV7-2; TRBD1 matches 7 bases. CDR1 SGHTA and CDR2 FQGNSA come from the germline V gene. V lost 5 bases, J lost 4 bases, and 5 bases stayed unmatched. The CDR3 is 14 amino acids. The CDR3 region has the DNA TGTGCCAGCAGCCCTGGGACAGCTTACAATGAGCAGTTCTTC. Translated: CASSPGTAYNEQFF.

V is TRBV7-3 and J is TRBJ2-1, with a weak D call TRBD1 (5 bases). Between the trimmed V and J ends, which lost 3 bases and 9 bases, there was a span of 9 bases. This CDR3 has 12 residues. The germline gives CDR1 SGHTA, CDR2 FQGTGA. CDR3 bases: TGTGCCAGCAGCTTCAGGGAAGGTGAGCAGTTCTTC. Encoded protein: CASSFREGEQFF.

The chain combines TRBV5-1 with TRBJ1-6; 11 nucleotides agree with TRBD1. Trimming removed 2 bases from V and 13 bases from J; junction bases left unmatched: 11. Germline CDR1 reads SGHRS; CDR2 reads YFSETQ. This CDR3 contains 16 residues. CDR3 in amino acids: CASSFNYGTGGEPLHF. The CDR3 DNA is TGCGCCAGCAGCTTCAACTACGGGACAGGGGGAGAGCCCCTCCACTTT.

The chain has TRBV30 and TRBJ2-7; 9 bases line up with TRBD1. The J segment lost 4 bases and the V segment lost 1 base, leaving 5 bases of the junction unmatched. Germline CDR1 GTSNPN, CDR2 SVGIG (reference sequence). CDR3 size: 14 residues. The CDR3 DNA follows: TGTGCCTGGAGTGGCCGGACAGGGGCATACGAGCAGTACTTC. Its translation: CAWSGRTGAYEQYF.

A few counts support this clone. This chain uses TRBV7-9 with TRBJ2-7, with 10 bases aligning to TRBD1. The CDR3 covers 14 residues. J was trimmed by 4 bases and V by 7 bases; bases with no gene match: 7. Germline values: CDR1 SEHNR, CDR2 FQNEAQ (reference sequence). This chain's CDR3 is CASTEADRGYEQYF. CDR3 sequence (DNA): TGTGCCAGCACCGAAGCGGACAGGGGGTACGAGCAGTACTTC.

The V and J genes are TRBV28 and TRBJ1-4; TRBD1 is a possible D gene (6 bases). Trimming removed 5 bases at V and 3 bases at J, with 13 bases between. The CDR3 covers 15 residues. The germline V gene has CDR1 MDHEN and CDR2 SYDVKM. CDR3: CASSPPGAPNEKLFF. CDR3 DNA sequence: TGTGCCAGCAGTCCTCCAGGGGCACCTAATGAAAAACTGTTTTTT.

This rearrangement joins TRBV28 to TRBJ2-1; TRBD2 agrees at 9 bases. The CDR3 extends over 14 amino acids. The V segment lost 5 bases and the J segment 9 bases; nucleotides outside the gene matches: 8. Per the germline V gene, CDR1 is MDHEN and CDR2 is SYDVKM. In DNA, the CDR3 is TGTGCCAGCAGTCCGGGACTAGCCTATATTGAGCAGTTCTTC. The encoded protein is CASSPGLAYIEQFF.

V gene TRBV27 combines with J gene TRBJ1-5; a weak D match, TRBD1 (5 bases). The CDR3 spans 15 residues. The germline gives CDR1 MNHEY, CDR2 SMNVEV (reference sequence). V was clipped by 8 bases and J by 0 bases, with 14 bases between them. CDR3: CASGPDSHSNQPQHF. DNA of the CDR3: TGTGCCAGCGGACCAGACAGCCATAGCAATCAGCCCCAGCATTTT.

J is TRBJ2-1 and V is TRBV7-2; 10 positions match TRBD2. V lost 6 bases to trimming and J lost 3 bases; unmatched junction nucleotides: 8. The germline V gene has CDR1 SGHTA and CDR2 FQGNSA. CDR3 size: 16 residues. The DNA for the CDR3 is TGTGCCAGCAGACTGAGCGGGGGGGCCTTCTACAATGAGCAGTTCTTC. It codes for CASRLSGGAFYNEQFF.

The chain joins TRBV28 to TRBJ1-5; D call uncertain. Between the trimmed V and J ends, which lost 1 base and 0 bases, there was a span of 7 bases. CDR1 is MDHEN, CDR2 SYDVKM, per germline. CDR3 size: 15 residues. Here the CDR3 reads CASSLFENSNQPQHF. The CDR3 coding sequence is TGTGCCAGCAGTTTATTTGAGAATAGCAATCAGCCCCAGCATTTT.

V is TRBV16 and J is TRBJ1-2; 7 bases map to TRBD1. The CDR3 contains 14 residues. After removal of 3 bases from V and 4 bases from J, the junction contained 5 bases not matched to a gene. Per germline, CDR1 KGHSY and CDR2 FQNENV. CDR3 sequence (DNA): TGTGCCAGCAGCCAGTCGACAGGGTTCTATGGCTACACCTTC. Amino acid sequence: CASSQSTGFYGYTF.

The chain is built from TRBV4-3 and TRBJ1-4; D unresolved. The CDR3 totals 15 residues. Trimming pared 0 bases from V and 1 base from J, leaving 6 bases between. Germline assignment: CDR1 LGHNA and CDR2 YSLEER. CDR3 DNA: TGCGCCAGCAGCCAAGAGGCCAGAACTAATGAAAAACTGTTTTTT. Translated: CASSQEARTNEKLFF.

The V call is TRBV28, the J call TRBJ1-5, with a weak D call TRBD1 (6 bases). The CDR3 sequence is 16 residues long. Germline V gene data show CDR1 as MDHEN and CDR2 as SYDVKM. Trimming left V 6 bases short and J 6 bases short, with 21 bases between. This chain's CDR3 is CASRQPGGPGGQPQHF. For the CDR3, the DNA is TGTGCCAGCAGACAACCGGGGGGGCCGGGTGGTCAGCCCCAGCATTTT.

The V and J genes are TRBV28 and TRBJ1-4; 7 positions agree with TRBD1. The V gene's germline CDR1 is MDHEN and CDR2 SYDVKM. CDR3 size: 13 residues. The V and J ends lost 5 bases and 6 bases, in that order; junction bases with no gene match: 3. The CDR3 sequence: CASSGTGDEKLFF. CDR3 nucleotides: TGTGCCAGCAGTGGAACAGGGGATGAAAAACTGTTTTTT.

The J gene is TRBJ2-3, the V gene TRBV5-1; D perhaps matches TRBD2 (6 bases). This CDR3 comprises 17 residues. CDR1 and CDR2 (germline): SGHRS, YFSETQ. With 2 bases removed from V and 0 bases from J, the gap between germline ends came to 16 bases. CDR3 region: CASSFSSGTSSTDTQYF. CDR3 DNA sequence: TGCGCCAGCAGCTTTTCGTCCGGGACTTCTAGCACAGATACGCAGTATTTT.